Listed below are T cell receptor beta chains from one sample, sequenced in a study of shared clonotypes between healthy human individuals. Method: immunoSEQ multiplex PCR; TCRdb's copy keeps in-frame clones and lacks some. The table has over a million clones, roughly 80% seen once; the top ten hold roughly 1.4%. Sequencing input: memory CD4+ T cells sorted from blood. The receptors shown here come from a man aged 18-30 years in good health. Both conserved end residues are part of each CDR3. The order of the fields is J gene, clone size, CDR3 length, V gene, D gene, CDR3 protein, CDR3 DNA. D genes are given only for firm matches. Clone size, where shown, is once, few, many, or a class for clones that have expanded.

TRBJ2-7	-	15	TRBV7-2	-	CASSLDFQRTYEQYF	TGTGCCAGCAGCTTAGATTTCCAGCGGACCTACGAGCAGTACTTC
TRBJ1-3	-	14	TRBV21-1	-	CASSGTSSGNTIYF	TGTGCCAGCTCAGGGACCTCTTCTGGAAACACCATATATTTT
TRBJ2-1	-	16	TRBV11-2	-	CASSSGASDIDNEQFF	TGTGCCAGCAGCTCAGGGGCTAGCGATATAGACAATGAGCAGTTCTTC
TRBJ2-4	once	16	TRBV18	TRBD1	CASSLGTGGAKNIQYF	TGTGCCAGCTCACTCGGGACAGGGGGAGCCAAAAACATTCAGTACTTC
TRBJ2-7	-	15	TRBV27	TRBD1	CASSILGQASYEQYF	TGTGCCAGCAGTATACTCGGACAGGCCTCCTACGAGCAGTACTTC
TRBJ2-7	-	14	TRBV30	TRBD1	CAWSVPGQMYEQYF	TGTGCCTGGAGTGTACCGGGACAGATGTACGAGCAGTACTTC
TRBJ1-1	once	13	TRBV9	-	CASSVEPNTEAFF	TGTGCCAGCAGCGTAGAACCTAACACTGAAGCTTTCTTT
TRBJ1-2	-	15	TRBV7-9	TRBD1	CASSLGRGTNYGYTF	TGTGCCAGCAGCTTAGGCAGGGGGACTAACTATGGCTACACCTTC
TRBJ2-3	-	16	TRBV11-3	TRBD2	CANSSTSGGAGDTQYF	TGTGCCAACAGCTCGACTAGCGGGGGGGCAGGAGATACGCAGTATTTT
TRBJ2-2	-	13	TRBV29-1	-	CSVGQTTTGELFF	TGCAGCGTTGGACAGACTACCACCGGGGAGCTGTTTTTT
TRBJ2-1	-	16	TRBV18	TRBD1	CASSPETGGYYNEQFF	TGTGCCAGCTCACCAGAGACAGGGGGCTACTACAATGAGCAGTTCTTC
TRBJ2-7	-	14	TRBV5-4	-	CASSRTVPPYEQYF	TGTGCCAGCAGCCGGACCGTTCCCCCCTACGAGCAGTACTTC
TRBJ1-6	few	13	TRBV30	-	CAWSQGYNSPLHF	TGTGCCTGGAGTCAGGGATATAATTCACCCCTCCACTTT
TRBJ1-2	-	14	TRBV6-4	-	CASSRDGATYGYTF	TGTGCCAGCAGCCGGGACGGAGCGACCTATGGCTACACCTTC
TRBJ1-2	-	14	TRBV5-4	TRBD1	CASSQRDRGPGYTF	TGTGCCAGCAGCCAACGGGACAGGGGGCCCGGCTACACCTTC
TRBJ2-7	-	15	TRBV18	-	CASSPGALASYEQYF	TGTGCCAGCTCACCCGGCGCGCTCGCCTCCTACGAGCAGTACTTC
TRBJ2-7	-	15	TRBV6-5	TRBD1	CASSYSRDRDYEQYF	TGTGCCAGCAGTTACTCGCGGGACAGGGACTACGAGCAGTACTTC
TRBJ1-1	-	13	TRBV7-2	-	CASSLKGGSGAFF	TGTGCCAGCAGCTTAAAGGGGGGTTCTGGAGCTTTCTTT
TRBJ1-1	-	15	TRBV29-1	-	CSVEKGAGPHTEAFF	TGCAGCGTTGAAAAGGGAGCCGGTCCCCACACTGAAGCTTTCTTT
TRBJ2-7	-	14	TRBV6-1	TRBD2	CASRATSGAYEQYF	TGTGCCAGCAGGGCGACTAGCGGGGCCTACGAGCAGTACTTC
TRBJ2-1	once	13	TRBV7-7	-	CARELRSYNEQFF	TGTGCCAGAGAATTACGCTCCTACAATGAGCAGTTCTTC
TRBJ1-3	-	16	TRBV15	-	CATSRAGQGSGNTIYF	TGTGCCACCAGCAGAGCGGGCCAGGGCTCTGGAAACACCATATATTTT
TRBJ1-2	-	14	TRBV10-3	-	CAISPRDGAYGYTF	TGTGCCATCAGTCCTCGGGACGGAGCCTATGGCTACACCTTC
TRBJ2-7	-	15	TRBV10-3	TRBD2	CAISEGPSGSHEQYF	TGTGCCATCAGTGAGGGACCTAGCGGGAGTCACGAGCAGTACTTC
TRBJ2-1	few	10	TRBV20-1	-	CSAIGNEQFF	TGCAGTGCCATTGGAAATGAGCAGTTCTTC
TRBJ2-7	-	14	TRBV5-1	-	CASSLDSSPYEQYF	TGCGCCAGCAGCTTGGACTCGAGCCCCTACGAGCAGTACTTC